A selection of T cell receptor beta chains follows, all from one sample in a study of T cell repertoires in cytomegalovirus infection. TCRdb re-called the reads with MiXCR, one entry per CDR3 protein. The sample gives around 350,000 distinct CDR3 sequences, around 18% of which show up once; around 8.6% is in the top ten. Sequenced input: PBMCs. These receptors were collected from a human donor in good health (CMV status not recorded). Some clones in this sample may be carry-over from other donors' samples. CDR3s include the opening cysteine and the closing phenylalanine or tryptophan. Fields, in order: J gene, CDR3 length, V gene, D gene, clone size, CDR3 DNA, CDR3 protein. D genes are given only for firm matches. Clone size, where shown, is once, few, many, or a class for clones that have expanded.

TRBJ2-7 | 15 | TRBV12-3/TRBV12-4 | TRBD2 | once | TGTGCCAGCAGTTTATCTCCGCGGGGGGCCTACGAGCAGTACTTC | CASSLSPRGAYEQYF
TRBJ2-3 | 15 | TRBV12-3/TRBV12-4 | . | many | TGTGCCAGCAGTAAGTGGGGCCCCGGCCCAGATACGCAGTATTTT | CASSKWGPGPDTQYF
TRBJ2-7 | 14 | TRBV12-5 | . | . | TGTGCTAGTGGGGACCTGTTGACTTCCTACGAGCAGTACTTC | CASGDLLTSYEQYF
TRBJ1-4 | 14 | TRBV6-1 | TRBD1 | few | TGTGCCAGCGGAAAGGGGGCGCGAGGTGAAAAACTGTTTTTT | CASGKGARGEKLFF
TRBJ2-7 | 13 | TRBV4-1 | . | . | TGCGCCAGCAGCCGGCAGGGGACCTACGAGCAGTACTTC | CASSRQGTYEQYF
TRBJ1-1 | 14 | TRBV5-6 | . | . | TGTGCCAGCAGCCCGGGGCTTACTAACACTGAAGCTTTCTTT | CASSPGLTNTEAFF
TRBJ1-5 | 18 | TRBV20-1 | . | . | TGCAGTGCTAGGAATATACGGAGGACAGCTCCTAGCAATCAGCCCCAGCATTTT | CSARNIRRTAPSNQPQHF
TRBJ1-2 | 14 | TRBV2 | . | . | TGTGCCAGCAGCATTTACCAGGTCGCCTATGGCTACACCTTC | CASSIYQVAYGYTF
TRBJ2-1 | 14 | TRBV7-3 | . | . | TGTGCCAGCAGCTTAACAGGATTAGGCGATGAGCAGTTCTTC | CASSLTGLGDEQFF
TRBJ1-5 | 14 | TRBV7-2 | . | many | TGTGCCAGCAGCTTACGGGCAGTAGATCAGCCCCAGCATTTT | CASSLRAVDQPQHF
TRBJ2-1 | 16 | TRBV5-1 | TRBD1 | . | TGCGCCAGCAGGACCGGGACAGGGACCATCTACAATGAGCAGTTCTTC | CASRTGTGTIYNEQFF
TRBJ2-1 | 12 | TRBV29-1 | . | few | TGCAGCGCAGGGGCCTCCTACAATGAGCAGTTCTTC | CSAGASYNEQFF
TRBJ1-4 | 16 | TRBV7-2 | . | many | TGTGCCAGCAGCTTAGTAACCACCAACGGGGGGGAAAAACTGTTTTTT | CASSLVTTNGGEKLFF
TRBJ1-1 | 12 | TRBV6-2/TRBV6-3 | . | few | TGTGCCAGCGGGGGAGGGGGCACTGAAGCTTTCTTT | CASGGGGTEAFF
TRBJ1-1 | 15 | TRBV6-2/TRBV6-3 | . | many | TGTGCCAGCGGGAGAGAGACAGTTCGAGGGACTGAAGCTTTCTTT | CASGRETVRGTEAFF
TRBJ2-3 | 14 | TRBV4-3 | . | . | TGCGCCAGCAGCCAAGATACCAACACAGATACGCAGTATTTT | CASSQDTNTDTQYF
TRBJ2-5 | 14 | TRBV7-2 | TRBD2 | many | TGTGCCAGCAGCTACCAGCGGGGGCAAGAGACCCAGTACTTC | CASSYQRGQETQYF
TRBJ1-1 | 15 | TRBV19 | . | . | TGTGCCAGTAGGGGCAGGATAGACATGAACACTGAAGCTTTCTTT | CASRGRIDMNTEAFF
TRBJ1-1 | 14 | TRBV2 | . | few | TGTGCCAGCACCCAAAGAGGGGGAGTCACTGAAGCTTTCTTT | CASTQRGGVTEAFF
TRBJ2-5 | 13 | TRBV7-6 | . | many | TGTGCCAGCAGCGCGTCAGGGGGGGAGACCCAGTACTTC | CASSASGGETQYF
TRBJ2-1 | 11 | TRBV29-1 | . | few | TGCAGCGTTGTGGAGTACAATGAGCAGTTCTTC | CSVVEYNEQFF
TRBJ2-1 | 18 | TRBV5-6 | . | . | TGTGCCAGCAGCTTGGTGTTTTCAGGCCAAGCCTCCTACAATGAGCAGTTCTTC | CASSLVFSGQASYNEQFF
TRBJ2-3 | 15 | TRBV6-4 | TRBD2 | many | TGTGCCAGCAGTAAGACTAGCGGGGGATCAGATACGCAGTATTTT | CASSKTSGGSDTQYF
TRBJ2-7 | 13 | TRBV7-2 | . | . | TGTGCCAGCAGCCCCGTAGGATCCTACGAGCAGTACTTC | CASSPVGSYEQYF
TRBJ1-6 | 13 | TRBV12-3/TRBV12-4 | . | many | TGTGCCGTGAGGGTGAGCTATAATTCACCCCTCCACTTT | CAVRVSYNSPLHF
TRBJ2-1 | 16 | TRBV15 | TRBD2 | few | TGTGCCACCAGCAGGGCCGGACTAGCGGGACACAATGAGCAGTTCTTC | CATSRAGLAGHNEQFF
TRBJ2-7 | 16 | TRBV6-2/TRBV6-3 | TRBD2 | few | TGTGCCAGCAGTTACAAGGGACTAGCGGGTTCCTACGAGCAGTACTTC | CASSYKGLAGSYEQYF
TRBJ1-5 | 14 | TRBV2 | . | . | TGTGCCAGCAGTGCGGGGGGACCCGATCAGCACCAGCATTTT | CASSAGGPDQHQHF
TRBJ2-1 | 14 | TRBV20-1 | TRBD2 | few | TGCGGCTCCGGGACTAGCGGTTCCTACAATGAGCAGTTCTTC | CGSGTSGSYNEQFF
TRBJ2-1 | 14 | TRBV29-1 | . | . | TGCAGCGTTGAAACGGGAGTCCGCCGCCTTGAGCAGTTCTTC | CSVETGVRRLEQFF
TRBJ2-5 | 14 | TRBV7-2 | . | many | TGTGCCAGCAGCTTTGGGCCTAGCCGAGAGACCCAGTACTTC | CASSFGPSRETQYF
TRBJ1-6 | 13 | TRBV7-2 | . | few | TGTGCCAGCAGCTTAGCGCCCAAATCACCCCTCCACTTT | CASSLAPKSPLHF
TRBJ2-5 | 10 | TRBV19 | . | . | TGTGCCAGTCAGCAGGGTAAGAAGTACTTC | CASQQGKKYF
TRBJ2-3 | 16 | TRBV7-2 | . | . | TGTGCCAGCAGCTTAGGCCGGGGGGCGGGCACAGATACGCAGTATTTT | CASSLGRGAGTDTQYF
TRBJ2-1 | 11 | TRBV6-1 | . | few | TGTGCCAGCAGTTATTTGGGGGAGTGGTCCTTC | CASSYLGEWSF
TRBJ2-5 | 12 | TRBV10-3 | . | few | TGTGCCATCAGTGAACAGCAAGAGACCCAGTACTTC | CAISEQQETQYF
TRBJ1-5 | 14 | TRBV28 | . | . | TGTGCCAGCAGGGGCAGGAATAGCAATCAGCCCCAGCATTTT | CASRGRNSNQPQHF
TRBJ1-3 | 14 | TRBV7-2 | . | many | TGTGCCAGCACCGGATCTTCCTCTGGAAACACCATATATTTT | CASTGSSSGNTIYF
TRBJ2-5 | 13 | TRBV12-3/TRBV12-4 | . | many | TGTGCCAGCAGTTTAGGAGGGTTGGAGACCCAGTACTTC | CASSLGGLETQYF
TRBJ2-1 | 15 | TRBV7-9 | . | . | TGTGCCAGCAAACCGCCCTTTCGCTCCTACAATGAGCAGTTCTTC | CASKPPFRSYNEQFF
TRBJ2-1 | 11 | TRBV6-2/TRBV6-3 | . | . | TGTGCCAGCAGTTATAGGAATGAGCAGTTCTTC | CASSYRNEQFF
TRBJ2-7 | 14 | TRBV7-2 | . | . | TGTGCCAGCAGCCGAAGTGGAGCTGGCTACGAGCAGTACTTC | CASSRSGAGYEQYF
TRBJ1-1 | 14 | TRBV6-1 | . | few | TGTGCCAGCAGTGAAGCTCGGTCTTTAAGAGGAGCTTTCTTT | CASSEARSLRGAFF
TRBJ2-1 | 16 | TRBV7-9 | TRBD1 | . | TGTGCCAGCAGCTTGTGGGGGGACAGGGGGCTCAATGAGCAGTTCTTC | CASSLWGDRGLNEQFF
TRBJ1-5 | 15 | TRBV19 | TRBD1 | . | TGTGCCAGTAGTATAGTACAGGGGGGAGATCAGCCCCAGCATTTT | CASSIVQGGDQPQHF
TRBJ1-4 | 14 | TRBV12-3/TRBV12-4 | TRBD1 | few | TGTGCCAGCAGCTCGGACAGGGGGAGTGAAAAACTGTTTTTT | CASSSDRGSEKLFF
TRBJ1-1 | 13 | TRBV6-6 | . | many | TGTGCCAGCAGTACTATCCTGAACACTGAAGCTTTCTTT | CASSTILNTEAFF
TRBJ1-2 | 15 | TRBV6-1 | TRBD1 | few | TGTGCCAGCAGCCCTCAGGGGGGATCGCCGGGTGGCTACACCTTC | CASSPQGGSPGGYTF
TRBJ2-7 | 14 | TRBV4-1 | TRBD1 | . | TGCGCCAGCAGCCAAGGAAGACAGGGGGCCGAGCAGTACTTC | CASSQGRQGAEQYF
TRBJ1-1 | 14 | TRBV28 | TRBD1 | many | TGTGCCAGCAGTTTTAGGGGGCCCGGCACTGAAGCTTTCTTT | CASSFRGPGTEAFF
TRBJ1-3 | 16 | TRBV7-6 | TRBD1 | many | TGTGCCAGCAGCAAACATTTCCCTGGACAGGGCGGTACCATATATTTT | CASSKHFPGQGGTIYF
TRBJ1-1 | 16 | TRBV6-2/TRBV6-3 | . | few | TGTGCCAGCTACCCGTCACGCGGGGGGTCGGACACTGAAGCTTTCTTT | CASYPSRGGSDTEAFF
TRBJ2-5 | 15 | TRBV20-1 | TRBD1 | . | TGCAGTGCAATCTCCGGGACAGGGTCGGGAGAGACCCAGTACTTC | CSAISGTGSGETQYF
TRBJ2-3 | 16 | TRBV12-3/TRBV12-4 | TRBD2 | many | TGTGCCAGCAGTTTCGACCTAGCGGGGGGCACAGATACGCAGTATTTT | CASSFDLAGGTDTQYF
TRBJ1-2 | 17 | TRBV4-3 | . | . | TGCGCCAGCAGCCAAGGACGCATGCTAGCGATTAACTATGGCTACACCTTC | CASSQGRMLAINYGYTF
TRBJ1-2 | 15 | TRBV5-1 | . | . | TGCGCCAGCAGCCATACAGGAGAGGGCGACTATGGCTACACCTTC | CASSHTGEGDYGYTF
TRBJ2-1 | 16 | TRBV12-3/TRBV12-4 | TRBD1 | many | TGTGCCAGCAGTTTAGCAGGACAGGGTCATTTTGATGGGCAGTTCTTC | CASSLAGQGHFDGQFF
TRBJ2-5 | 12 | TRBV29-1 | . | . | TGCAGCGCTGTGGCGGGGGCAGAGACCCAGTACTTC | CSAVAGAETQYF
TRBJ2-7 | 16 | TRBV7-6 | TRBD1 | . | TGTGCCAGCAGCCGTCATGATGGACAGGGTCTCCACGAGCAGTACTTC | CASSRHDGQGLHEQYF